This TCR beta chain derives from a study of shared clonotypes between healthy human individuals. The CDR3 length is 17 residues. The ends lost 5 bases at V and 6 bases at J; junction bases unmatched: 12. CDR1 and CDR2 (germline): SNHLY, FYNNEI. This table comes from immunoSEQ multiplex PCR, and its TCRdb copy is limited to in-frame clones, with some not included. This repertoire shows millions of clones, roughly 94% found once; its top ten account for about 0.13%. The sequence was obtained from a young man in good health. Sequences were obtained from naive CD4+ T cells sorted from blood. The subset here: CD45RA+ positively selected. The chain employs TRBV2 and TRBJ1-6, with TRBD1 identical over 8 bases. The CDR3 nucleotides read TGTGCCAGCAGTCCCAGGACAGGGAGCGTAACTAATTCACCCCTCCACTTT. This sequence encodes CASSPRTGSVTNSPLHF.